This T cell receptor (beta chain) was found in a study of blood T cells in healthy people across ages. The V gene's germline CDR1 is DFQATT and CDR2 SNEGSKA (reference sequence). V was shortened by 2 bases and J by 4 bases, with 8 bases between the two germline ends. This CDR3 has 12 residues. Samples had at least 6.5 million PBMCs isolated from them. The use of a sample-barcoded 5' primer and a J-beta primer mix characterized a second PCR of roughly 7 to 11 cycles. Sequencing yielded, for each sample, at least 2.5 million paired-end reads carrying CDR3. From the 5' RACE reads, TCRdb called clonotypes with MiXCR, one entry per CDR3 protein. In the table there are around 800,000 distinct CDR3 sequences, about half of which are singletons.

The sample taken for sequencing was blood. The chain couples TRBV20-1 to TRBJ2-5; D unresolved. The sequence derives from an older man in good health. CDR3 DNA sequence: TGCAGTGCTAGACCACAAGCAGAGACCCAGTACTTC. Protein: CSARPQAETQYF.